This TCR beta chain comes out of a study of radiotherapy plus CTLA-4 blockade in lung cancer. On this clone itself: Its antigen is not known.

The table came from immunoSEQ multiplex PCR; TCRdb's copy has only in-frame clones and leaves some out. The sample holds around 100,000 clones, approximately 74% seen once. The study, taken as a whole, reports: Expansion in blood of tumor-derived TCR clones was seen after radiotherapy plus ipilimumab. Early shifts in blood T cell clones, with interferon-beta, reportedly predicted response best.

The J segment lost 5 bases and the V segment lost 7 bases, leaving 11 bases of the junction unmatched. Germline CDR1 reads LNHDA; CDR2 reads SQIVND (reference sequence). There are 15 residues in the CDR3. Sample: peripheral blood, taken from a patient treated with radiotherapy plus ipilimumab. This sequence was found in a human donor with non-small cell lung cancer who had a partial response to radiotherapy plus ipilimumab. Some clones in this sample may be carry-over from other donors' samples. This sequence joins TRBV19 and TRBJ2-5; TRBD1 aligns across 9 bases. The DNA for the CDR3 is TGTGCCAGTACTGCAGGGGGACAGGGATGGGAGACCCAGTACTTC. Its protein is CASTAGGQGWETQYF. Combining the CDR3 with reference TRBV19 and TRBJ2-5 gives the whole variable domain DGGITQSPKYLFRKEGQNVTLSCEQNLNHDAMYWYRQDPGQGLRLIYYSQIVNDFQKGDIAEGYSVSREKKESFPLTVTSAQKNPTAFYLCASTAGGQGWETQYFGPGTRLLVL.